This TCR beta chain derives from a study of early T cells in non-severe SARS-CoV-2 infection. Molecules of cDNA were individually given unique molecular identifiers that were attached to them. Each CDR3 protein gets one entry after TCRdb re-called the 5' RACE reads with MiXCR. The sample has tens of thousands of distinct CDR3 sequences, more than 9% seen once. Regarding the study as a whole: Lookups in VDJdb leaned toward anti-spike CD8 responses and missed private and CD4 specificities.

This clonotype was seen at least ten times. Its antigen is still unknown. The source material was whole blood. The sequence derives from an adult who was a healthcare worker with PCR-confirmed SARS-CoV-2 infection or an uninfected control (not recorded which).

CDR3 amino acids: CASSQDLRETQYF. The CDR3 DNA reads as TGTGCCAGCAGCCAAGACCTGCGGGAGACCCAGTACTTC. The chain joins TRBV14 to TRBJ2-5; D unclear. This CDR3 is built from 13 residues. V was shortened by 0 bases and J by 5 bases, with 7 bases between the two germline ends. CDR1 and CDR2 (germline): SGHDN, FVKESK.